The 13 T cell receptor beta chains presented below share a single source sample, sequenced in a study of vaccination and CD4 T cells after COVID-19. Time point specified: late sampling 161 to 241 days after vaccination in a few convalescent patients. The treatment is: roughly 10-day PBMC culture with coronavirus spike peptide pools or control peptides (ViraFEST assay). Antigens of these TCRs are unknown. Sequenced with the Oncomine TCR Beta short-read assay was DNA taken from cultured CD4+ T cells. A single record per CDR3 protein comes from TCRdb applying MiXCR to the PCR reads. The sample shows more than 20,000 distinct CDR3 sequences, 30% to 35% of them seen only once. The starting material was CD4+ T cells from blood, cultured in vitro, obtained about 7 months after SARS-CoV-2 vaccination. All receptors derive from a human donor who had recovered from COVID-19.

This clonotype was counted a few times. V gene TRBV6-1 combines with J gene TRBJ1-2, with 9 bases matching TRBD1. This CDR3 region has 14 residues. The J segment lost 3 bases and the V segment lost 6 bases, leaving 5 bases of the junction unmatched. Germline V gene data show CDR1 as MNHNS and CDR2 as SASEGT. CDR3 DNA sequence: TGTGCCAGCAGCCATGGACAGGGGTACTATGGCTACACCTTC. It encodes CASSHGQGYYGYTF.

V gene TRBV6-5 combines with J gene TRBJ1-1, with D possibly TRBD1 on 5 matching bases. The CDR3 loop spans 15 amino acids. V lost 2 bases, J lost 5 bases, and 15 bases lay in between. Germline V lookup: CDR1 MNHEY, CDR2 SVGAGI. This chain's CDR3 is CASSYLPGQLTEAFF. The DNA of the CDR3 is TGTGCCAGCAGTTACCTTCCAGGGCAATTAACTGAAGCTTTCTTT.

Only a few counts were recorded for this clonotype. V is TRBV20-1 and J is TRBJ1-1, with TRBD1 matching over 8 bases. Germline CDR1 reads DFQATT; CDR2 reads SNEGSKA (reference sequence). The CDR3 covers 15 residues. V gave up 2 bases and J gave up 6 bases; unmatched junction bases: 11. CDR3 nucleotides: TGCAGTGCTAGAAGGTTCGGACAGGGCGTTCCTGAAGCTTTCTTT. It codes for CSARRFGQGVPEAFF.

This clonotype was detected a few times. The CDR3 is CASSLWQYNSPLHF. The CDR3 DNA sequence: TGTGCCAGCAGTTTATGGCAGTATAATTCACCCCTCCACTTT. The rearrangement joins TRBV27 to TRBJ1-6; unclear D gene. There are 14 residues in the CDR3. Germline V CDR1 and CDR2: MNHEY, SMNVEV (reference sequence). V lost 1 base, J lost 4 bases, and 5 bases lay in between.

The chain is built from TRBV2 and TRBJ1-5; D unresolved. Looked up from germline, CDR1 is SNHLY and CDR2 is FYNNEI. This CDR3 comprises 14 residues. Deletions cut 1 base from V and 4 bases from J, with 8 bases between. This CDR3 is CASSEVSGNQPQHF. Written as DNA, the CDR3 is TGTGCCAGCAGTGAAGTGTCTGGGAATCAGCCCCAGCATTTT.

The chain recombines TRBV4-3 with TRBJ1-5; perhaps TRBD1 as D (5 bases). Trimming left V 2 bases short and J 2 bases short, with 19 bases between. The germline V gene encodes CDR1 LGHNA and CDR2 YSLEER. The CDR3 spans 18 residues. The CDR3 is CASSQWLRNRGGNQPQHF. In nucleotides, the CDR3 is TGCGCCAGCAGCCAATGGTTGAGGAATAGGGGAGGCAATCAGCCCCAGCATTTT.

CDR3 coding DNA: TGTGCCAGCAGCTTCGGGGGAGATACGCAGTATTTT. This sequence encodes CASSFGGDTQYF. The chain recombines TRBV7-3 with TRBJ2-3, with a possible D match to TRBD2 (6 bases). Germline assignment: CDR1 SGHTA and CDR2 FQGTGA. This CDR3 has 12 amino acids. Trimming removed 3 bases from V and 5 bases from J, with 6 bases in between.

This clonotype was seen a few times. This rearrangement joins TRBV2 to TRBJ2-7, with D unclear. Germline V gives CDR1 SNHLY, CDR2 FYNNEI. This CDR3 comprises 12 residues. The V end was cut by 2 bases, the J end by 6 bases, with 8 bases between. CDR3 coding DNA: TGTGCCAGCAGTGAACTCCCTAGCGAGCAGTACTTC. Translation gives CASSELPSEQYF. Full variable domain (remainder filled in from reference TRBV2 and TRBJ2-7): EPEVTQTPSHQVTQMGQEVILRCVPISNHLYFYWYRQILGQKVEFLVSFYNNEISEKSEIFDDQFSVERPDGSNFTLKIRSTKLEDSAMYFCASSELPSEQYFGPGTRLTVT.

This clonotype was counted a few times. The chain has TRBV20-1 and TRBJ2-3; TRBD2 is a possible D gene (6 bases). Germline assignment: CDR1 DFQATT and CDR2 SNEGSKA (reference sequence). The CDR3 contains 15 residues. V lost 3 bases, J lost 2 bases, and 15 bases lay in between. Here the CDR3 DNA reads TGCAGTGCTAGTGAGCGGGTAGGGGCCACAGATACGCAGTATTTT. Its protein is CSASERVGATDTQYF.

A few counts support this clonotype. This chain links TRBV6-5 with TRBJ2-5; D remains ambiguous. The V gene lost 4 bases and the J gene lost 5 bases, with 29 bases spanning the gap. The CDR3 has 19 residues. CDR1 MNHEY and CDR2 SVGAGI come from the germline V gene. The CDR3 DNA follows: TGTGCCAGCAGTTCCCCCCGGACGGCCCGGGTCTTAGATCGGGAGACCCAGTACTTC. Protein product: CASSSPRTARVLDRETQYF.

The V call is TRBV2, the J call TRBJ2-3; 7 nucleotides match TRBD1. V lost 10 bases and J lost 3; bases outside the gene matches: 13. This CDR3 has 15 residues. Germline V lookup: CDR1 SNHLY, CDR2 FYNNEI. The CDR3 region has the DNA TGTGCCATCCAGAAGGACAGGTACTCTACAGATACGCAGTATTTT. The encoded protein is CAIQKDRYSTDTQYF.

This chain connects TRBV27 to TRBJ2-1, with 9 nucleotides matching TRBD2. Trimming cost V 1 base and J 0 bases; bases outside gene matches: 7. CDR3 length equals 18 residues. CDR1 and CDR2 from the germline V gene are MNHEY and SMNVEV (reference sequence). CDR3 in amino acids: CASSLLASGAISYNEQFF. Here the CDR3 DNA reads TGTGCCAGCAGTTTATTGGCTAGCGGGGCCATCTCCTACAATGAGCAGTTCTTC.

In this sample, this clonotype turned up a few times. This rearrangement joins TRBV6-1 to TRBJ1-1; D uncertain. Germline CDR1 is MNHNS and CDR2 is SASEGT. V was cut by 0 bases and J by 0 bases, with 14 bases left in between. The CDR3 is 17 amino acids. CDR3 amino acids: CASSEALVGQVNTEAFF. CDR3 nucleotide sequence: TGTGCCAGCAGTGAAGCGCTTGTCGGGCAGGTGAACACTGAAGCTTTCTTT.